Each of the 20 T cell receptor beta chains below was sequenced from the same sample in a study of graft-versus-host responses after intestinal transplantation. The antigens of these receptors remain unknown. Produced via immunoSEQ multiplex PCR; TCRdb's table is partial and in-frame only. Of over 75,000 clones in the sample, about 88% are singletons; the top ten hold approximately 0.35%. The sample was unstimulated CD4+ T cells sorted from spleen or lymph node cells, taken before intestinal transplant. The receptors were sampled from a human donor who received an intestinal transplant.

This clone has just a few counts. The chain has TRBV6-1 and TRBJ1-5; D is uncertain. This CDR3 contains 12 residues. Germline V gene sequence: CDR1 MNHNS, CDR2 SASEGT. Trimming cost V 9 bases and J 7 bases, with 13 bases left between them. Here the CDR3 reads CASGFDWQPQHF. The CDR3 bases are TGTGCCAGTGGATTTGACTGGCAGCCCCAGCATTTT.

The chain recombines TRBV28 with TRBJ2-7; no clear D gene. The V and J ends lost 6 bases and 4 bases respectively, with 19 bases between them. This CDR3 has 15 amino acids. Germline-derived CDR1 and CDR2 are MDHEN and SYDVKM. The CDR3 nucleotides read TGTGCCAGCAGGACCCTAGGCCACCTCTCATACGAGCAGTACTTC. The encoded protein is CASRTLGHLSYEQYF.

The chain recombines TRBV29-1 with TRBJ2-3, with 9 positions matching TRBD2. This CDR3 is built from 13 residues. From germline, CDR1 is SQVTM and CDR2 ANQGSEA. V gave up 4 bases and J gave up 4 bases; unmatched junction bases: 3. The CDR3 DNA is TGCAGCGTTGGACTAGCGGTGTCAGATACGCAGTATTTT. It encodes CSVGLAVSDTQYF.

The gene calls are TRBV5-1 and TRBJ2-1; TRBD2 agrees at 10 bases. Germline trimming cut 4 bases from V and 10 bases from J; bases unmatched to any gene: 17. Germline V CDR1 and CDR2: SGHRS, YFSETQ. This CDR3 contains 17 residues. The CDR3 spells CASSHGSSGSRLWEQFF. The CDR3 region has the DNA TGCGCCAGCAGCCATGGCTCTAGCGGGAGTAGGTTGTGGGAGCAGTTCTTC.

This clone appeared once. V gene TRBV10-1 combines with J gene TRBJ2-1; 8 bases agree with TRBD2. The CDR3 runs to 17 residues. The V segment lost 0 bases and the J segment 0 bases; nucleotides outside the gene matches: 4. Germline-derived CDR1 and CDR2 are WNHNN and SYGVQD (reference sequence). The CDR3 sequence is CASSESVLAGSYNEQFF. The DNA of the CDR3 is TGCGCCAGCAGTGAGTCGGTGCTAGCGGGCTCCTACAATGAGCAGTTCTTC.

The chain joins TRBV5-1 to TRBJ1-6; TRBD1 is a possible D gene (6 bases). This CDR3 contains 15 residues. Germline V gives CDR1 SGHRS, CDR2 YFSETQ. V was pared by 4 bases and J by 9 bases, with 17 bases between. The CDR3 region is CASSATHRDGSPLHF. As DNA, the CDR3 is TGCGCCAGCAGCGCCACCCACAGGGATGGTTCACCCCTCCACTTT.

CDR3 in amino acids: CASSTVDQPQHF. The CDR3 DNA reads as TGTGCCAGCAGTACGGTTGATCAGCCCCAGCATTTT. This chain joins TRBV27 and TRBJ1-5; D remains unclear. Trimming pared 5 bases from V and 5 bases from J, leaving 7 bases between. Germline CDR1 is MNHEY and CDR2 is SMNVEV (reference sequence). This CDR3 region has 12 residues.

The chain has TRBV6-1 and TRBJ1-2, with D uncertain. From germline, CDR1 is MNHNS and CDR2 SASEGT. Trimming cost V 7 bases and J 5 bases, with 20 bases left between them. The CDR3 runs 15 residues. CDR3 nucleotides: TGTGCCAGCAACGCACGGCCGTATGCGGCTTATGGCTACACCTTC. Amino acids: CASNARPYAAYGYTF.

A word on this clone: The same CDR3 is also encoded by other DNA sequences in this sample. The V gene is TRBV19, the J gene TRBJ2-7, with 12 bases aligning to TRBD2. In germline, CDR1 is LNHDA, CDR2 SQIVND (reference sequence). The CDR3 has 14 residues. V gave up 4 bases and J gave up 4 bases; unmatched junction bases: 2. CDR3 in DNA: TGTGCCAGTAGTAGACTAGCGGGAGTTTACGAGCAGTACTTC. Translating gives CASSRLAGVYEQYF.

V gene TRBV21-1 combines with J gene TRBJ2-5; the table assigns TRBD2, which was not confirmed against the DNA. TRBV21-1 is given as a pseudogene. The CDR3 is made up of 16 amino acids. The CDR3 region has the DNA TGTGCCAGCAAAAGGGTTAGCGGGGGGGGCCAAGAGACCCAGTACTTC. Translating it yields CASKRVSGGGQETQYF.

This clone was found once. The same CDR3 arises from other DNA sequences in this sample as well. The chain couples TRBV5-4 to TRBJ2-2; TRBD1 matches 7 bases. The ends lost 0 bases at V and 1 base at J; junction bases unmatched: 0. Germline-derived CDR1 and CDR2 are SGHNT and YYREEE (reference sequence). The CDR3 contains 15 residues. The CDR3 reads CASSLGQGNTGELFF. In nucleotides, the CDR3 is TGTGCCAGCAGCTTGGGACAGGGGAACACCGGGGAGCTGTTTTTT.

This chain links TRBV5-4 with TRBJ2-7; the match to TRBD1 covers 7 bases. V was clipped by 0 bases and J by 5 bases; unmatched bases: 2. Per the germline V gene, CDR1 is SGHNT and CDR2 is YYREEE (reference sequence). This CDR3 is 13 amino acids long. The CDR3 is CASSLDRGNEQYF. The CDR3, as DNA: TGTGCCAGCAGCTTGGACAGGGGAAACGAGCAGTACTTC.

This chain connects TRBV5-1 to TRBJ2-7; D gene ambiguous. This CDR3 spans 12 amino acids. CDR1 is SGHRS and CDR2 is YFSETQ in the germline V gene. Trimming took 5 bases from V and 7 from J, leaving 13 bases between them. CDR3 sequence: CASRADNFEQYF. CDR3 in DNA: TGCGCCAGCAGGGCAGACAATTTTGAGCAGTACTTC.

The chain carries TRBV2 and TRBJ2-3, with 9 nucleotides matching TRBD1. Trimming removed 5 bases from V and 2 bases from J; junction bases left unmatched: 2. Per the germline V gene, CDR1 is SNHLY and CDR2 is FYNNEI. The CDR3 contains 14 residues. The CDR3 nucleotides read TGTGCCAGCAGTCGACAGGGGGACACAGATACGCAGTATTTT. Translation: CASSRQGDTDTQYF.

This rearrangement joins TRBV6-1 to TRBJ2-5, with 7 bases that match TRBD1. The CDR3 totals 13 residues. J was trimmed by 1 base and V by 5 bases; bases with no gene match: 1. Germline CDR1 is MNHNS and CDR2 is SASEGT. CDR3 amino acids: CASSRQGQETQYF. CDR3 bases: TGTGCCAGCAGTAGACAGGGCCAAGAGACCCAGTACTTC.

The chain employs TRBV6-1 and TRBJ1-3; 8 bases line up with TRBD1. The V segment lost 7 bases and the J segment 3 bases; nucleotides outside the gene matches: 5. Looked up from germline, CDR1 is MNHNS and CDR2 is SASEGT. The CDR3 contains 14 residues. CDR3 nucleotides: TGTGCCAGCACTCAGGGGGCCGGTGGAAACACCATATATTTT. Translating it yields CASTQGAGGNTIYF.

The rearrangement joins TRBV18 to TRBJ2-5; maybe TRBD1 (6 bases). Between the trimmed V and J ends, which lost 1 base and 5 bases, there was a span of 8 bases. The CDR3 has 13 amino acids. From germline, CDR1 is KGHSH and CDR2 LQKENI. The CDR3 DNA follows: TGTGCCAGCTCACCACTGGGGGCCGAGACCCAGTACTTC. It is translated as CASSPLGAETQYF.

The rearrangement joins TRBV7-3 to TRBJ2-7; 8 nucleotides line up with TRBD1. Germline V CDR1 and CDR2: SGHTA, FQGTGA. Trimming at V came to 5 bases and at J to 3 bases, leaving 9 bases not matched to a gene. The CDR3 has 15 amino acids. The CDR3 DNA follows: TGTGCCAGCAGCCCAACCGGTACAGGGGGCTACGAGCAGTACTTC. Translating it yields CASSPTGTGGYEQYF.

As to this clone: One junction end does not reproduce the germline sequence, and a read error may be involved. The gene calls are TRBV20-1 and TRBJ2-7; TRBD1 aligns across 7 bases. Germline CDR1 is DFQATT and CDR2 is SNEGSKA (reference sequence). The CDR3 spans 11 residues. CDR3 coding DNA: TGCAGTGCGAGAGGGACAGCCGAGCAGTACTTC. Translated, it gives CSARGTAEQYF.

This chain uses TRBV6-5 with TRBJ1-1; D not certain. Germline CDR1 and CDR2: MNHEY and SVGAGI. Trimming removed 8 bases from V and 0 bases from J, with 10 bases in between. The length of the CDR3 is 13 residues. DNA for the CDR3: TGTGCCAGCCTTAACATACTGAACACTGAAGCTTTCTTT. It specifies CASLNILNTEAFF.